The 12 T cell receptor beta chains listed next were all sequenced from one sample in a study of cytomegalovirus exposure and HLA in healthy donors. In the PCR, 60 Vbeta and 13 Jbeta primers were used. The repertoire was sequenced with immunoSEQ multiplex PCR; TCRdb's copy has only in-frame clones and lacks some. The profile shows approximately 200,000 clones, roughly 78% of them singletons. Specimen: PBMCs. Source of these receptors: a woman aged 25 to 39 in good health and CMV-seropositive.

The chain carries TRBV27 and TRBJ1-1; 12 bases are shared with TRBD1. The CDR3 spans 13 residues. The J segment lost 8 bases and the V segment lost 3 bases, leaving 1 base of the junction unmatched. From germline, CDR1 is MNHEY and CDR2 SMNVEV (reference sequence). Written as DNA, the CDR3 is TGTGCCAGCAGTTTGGGGACAGGGGGCGAAGCTTTCTTT. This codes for CASSLGTGGEAFF.

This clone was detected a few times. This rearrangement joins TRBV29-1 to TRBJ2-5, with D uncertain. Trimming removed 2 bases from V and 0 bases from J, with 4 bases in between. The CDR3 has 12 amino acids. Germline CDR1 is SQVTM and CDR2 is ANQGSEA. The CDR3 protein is CSVEQDQETQYF. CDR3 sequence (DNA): TGCAGCGTTGAACAGGACCAAGAGACCCAGTACTTC.

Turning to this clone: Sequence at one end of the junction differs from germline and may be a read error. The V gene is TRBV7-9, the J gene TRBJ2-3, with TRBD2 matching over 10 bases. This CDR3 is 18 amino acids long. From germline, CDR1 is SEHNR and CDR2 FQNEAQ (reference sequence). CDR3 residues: CSSSSPATSGFSTDTQYF. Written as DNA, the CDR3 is TGTTCCAGCAGCTCCCCCGCGACTAGCGGGTTTAGCACAGATACGCAGTATTTT.

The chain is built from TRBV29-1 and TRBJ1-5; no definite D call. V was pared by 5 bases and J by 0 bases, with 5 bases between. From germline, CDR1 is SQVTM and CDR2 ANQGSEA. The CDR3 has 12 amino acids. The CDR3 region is CSVRSSNQPQHF. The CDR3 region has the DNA TGCAGCGTTCGGAGTAGCAATCAGCCCCAGCATTTT.

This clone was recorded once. For the CDR3, the DNA is TGTGCCAGCAGCGTAGCCGGTGATAGCTCCTACGAGCAGTACTTC. It codes for CASSVAGDSSYEQYF. The J gene is TRBJ2-7, the V gene TRBV9; D gene uncertain. V was shortened by 0 bases and J by 0 bases, with 10 bases between the two germline ends. The germline gives CDR1 SGDLS, CDR2 YYNGEE. This CDR3 comprises 15 residues.

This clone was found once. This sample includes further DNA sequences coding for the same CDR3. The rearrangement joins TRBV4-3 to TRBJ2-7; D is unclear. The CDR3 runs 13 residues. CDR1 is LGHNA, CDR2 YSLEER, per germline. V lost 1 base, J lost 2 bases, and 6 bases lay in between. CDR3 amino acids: CASSQGVPYEQYF. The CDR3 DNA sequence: TGCGCCAGCAGCCAAGGAGTCCCCTACGAGCAGTACTTC.

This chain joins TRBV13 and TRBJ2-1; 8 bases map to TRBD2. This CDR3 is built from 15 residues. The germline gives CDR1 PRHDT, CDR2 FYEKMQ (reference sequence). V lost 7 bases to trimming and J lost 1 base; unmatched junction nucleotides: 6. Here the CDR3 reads CASTRAGESYNEQFF. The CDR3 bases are TGTGCCAGCACCCGAGCGGGGGAGTCCTACAATGAGCAGTTCTTC.

Here the CDR3 reads CASSQDTGVRTGELFF. CDR3 nucleotide sequence: TGCGCCAGCAGCCAAGATACAGGGGTGAGGACCGGGGAGCTGTTTTTT. J is TRBJ2-2 and V is TRBV4-3; 7 nucleotides match TRBD1. CDR1 and CDR2 from the germline V gene are LGHNA and YSLEER. The CDR3 has 16 amino acids. The J segment lost 5 bases and the V segment lost 0 bases, leaving 6 bases of the junction unmatched.

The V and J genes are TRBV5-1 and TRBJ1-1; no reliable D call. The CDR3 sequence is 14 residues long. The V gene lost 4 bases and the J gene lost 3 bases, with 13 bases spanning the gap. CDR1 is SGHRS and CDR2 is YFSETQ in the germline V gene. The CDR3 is CASSPIGLDTEAFF. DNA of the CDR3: TGCGCCAGCAGCCCAATCGGACTCGACACTGAAGCTTTCTTT.

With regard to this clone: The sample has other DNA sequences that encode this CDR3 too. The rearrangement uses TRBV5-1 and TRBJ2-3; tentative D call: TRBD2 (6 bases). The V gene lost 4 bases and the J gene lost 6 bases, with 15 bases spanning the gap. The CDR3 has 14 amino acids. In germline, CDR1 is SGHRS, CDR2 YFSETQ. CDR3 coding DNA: TGCGCCAGCAGCCCCCGCACGAGCGGGGATACGCAGTATTTT. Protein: CASSPRTSGDTQYF.

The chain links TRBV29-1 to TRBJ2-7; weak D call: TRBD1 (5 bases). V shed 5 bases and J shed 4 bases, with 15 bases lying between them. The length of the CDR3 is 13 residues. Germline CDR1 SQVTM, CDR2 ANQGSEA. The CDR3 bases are TGCAGCGTTTCCTCCCCGAGGACATACGAGCAGTACTTC. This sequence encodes CSVSSPRTYEQYF.

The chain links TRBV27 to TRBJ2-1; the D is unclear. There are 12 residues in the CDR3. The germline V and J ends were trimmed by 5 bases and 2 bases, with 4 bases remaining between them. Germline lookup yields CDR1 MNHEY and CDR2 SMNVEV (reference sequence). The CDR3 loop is CASSQAYNEQFF. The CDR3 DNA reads TGTGCCAGCAGTCAGGCCTACAATGAGCAGTTCTTC.